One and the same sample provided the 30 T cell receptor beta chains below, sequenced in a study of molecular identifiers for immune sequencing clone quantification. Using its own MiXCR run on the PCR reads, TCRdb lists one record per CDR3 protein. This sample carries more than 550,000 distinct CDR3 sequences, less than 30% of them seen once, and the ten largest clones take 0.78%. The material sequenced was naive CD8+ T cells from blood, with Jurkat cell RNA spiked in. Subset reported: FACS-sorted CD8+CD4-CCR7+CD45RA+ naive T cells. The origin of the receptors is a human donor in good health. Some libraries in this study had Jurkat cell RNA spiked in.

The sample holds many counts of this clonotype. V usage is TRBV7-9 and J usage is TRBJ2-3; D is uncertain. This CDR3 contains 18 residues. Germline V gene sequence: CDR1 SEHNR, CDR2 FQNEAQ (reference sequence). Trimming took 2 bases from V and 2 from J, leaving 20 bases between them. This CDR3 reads CASSLSRIVVPDTDTQYF. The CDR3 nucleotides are TGTGCCAGCAGCTTAAGCCGCATAGTAGTACCCGACACAGATACGCAGTATTTT.

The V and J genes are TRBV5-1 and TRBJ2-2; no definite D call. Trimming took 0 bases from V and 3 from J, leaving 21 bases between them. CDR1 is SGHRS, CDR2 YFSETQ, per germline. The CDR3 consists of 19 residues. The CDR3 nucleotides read TGCGCCAGCAGCTTGGCCGACAACCTTATCGCCCCTGACACCGGGGAGCTGTTTTTT. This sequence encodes CASSLADNLIAPDTGELFF. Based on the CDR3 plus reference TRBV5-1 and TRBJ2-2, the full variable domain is KAGVTQTPRYLIKTRGQQVTLSCSPISGHRSVSWYQQTPGQGLQFLFEYFSETQRNKGNFPGRFSGRQFSNSRSEMNVSTLELGDSALYLCASSLADNLIAPDTGELFFGEGSRLTVL.

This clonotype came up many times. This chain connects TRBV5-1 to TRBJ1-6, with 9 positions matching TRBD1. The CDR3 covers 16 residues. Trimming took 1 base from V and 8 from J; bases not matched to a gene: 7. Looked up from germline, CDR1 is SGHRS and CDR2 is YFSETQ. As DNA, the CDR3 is TGCGCCAGCAGCTTGTCACCGGGACAGGGTGATTCACCCCTCCACTTT. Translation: CASSLSPGQGDSPLHF.

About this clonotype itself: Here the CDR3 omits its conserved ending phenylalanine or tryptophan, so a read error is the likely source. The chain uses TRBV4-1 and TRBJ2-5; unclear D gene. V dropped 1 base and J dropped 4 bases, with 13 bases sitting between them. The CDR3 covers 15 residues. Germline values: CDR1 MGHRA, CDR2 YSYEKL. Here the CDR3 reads CASSQAFSSGETQYL. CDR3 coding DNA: TGCGCCAGCAGCCAAGCTTTCAGCTCGGGAGAGACCCAGTACCTC.

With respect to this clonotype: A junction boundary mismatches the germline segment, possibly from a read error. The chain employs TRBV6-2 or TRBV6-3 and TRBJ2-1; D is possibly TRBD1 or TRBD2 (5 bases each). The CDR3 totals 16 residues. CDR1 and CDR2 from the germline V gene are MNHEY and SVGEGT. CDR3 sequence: CAGSSPGRSSYNEQFF. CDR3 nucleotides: TGTGCCGGCAGTTCTCCGGGGCGAAGCTCCTACAATGAGCAGTTCTTC.

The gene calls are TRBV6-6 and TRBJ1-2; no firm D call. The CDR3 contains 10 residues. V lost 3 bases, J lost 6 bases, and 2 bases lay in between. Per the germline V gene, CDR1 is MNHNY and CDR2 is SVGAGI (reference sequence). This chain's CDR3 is CASSYDGYTF. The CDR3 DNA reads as TGTGCCAGCAGTTATGATGGCTACACCTTC.

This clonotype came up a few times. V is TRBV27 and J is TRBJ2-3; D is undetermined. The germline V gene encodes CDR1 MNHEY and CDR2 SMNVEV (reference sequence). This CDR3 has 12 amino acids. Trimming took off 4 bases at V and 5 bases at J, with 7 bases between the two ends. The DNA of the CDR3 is TGTGCCAGCAGTTCCGCCATAGATACGCAGTATTTT. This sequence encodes CASSSAIDTQYF.

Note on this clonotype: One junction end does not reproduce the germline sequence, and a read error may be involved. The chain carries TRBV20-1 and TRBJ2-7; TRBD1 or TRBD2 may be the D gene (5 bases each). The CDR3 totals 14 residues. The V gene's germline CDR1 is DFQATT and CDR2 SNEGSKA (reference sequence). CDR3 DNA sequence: TGCAGTACTAGAGACGGGGACCGCTACTACGAGCAGTACTTC. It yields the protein CSTRDGDRYYEQYF.

The CDR3 loop is CSGRREDNNEQFF. The CDR3 DNA reads as TGCAGTGGTAGGCGGGAGGATAACAATGAGCAGTTCTTC. V is TRBV20-1 and J is TRBJ2-1; 8 bases line up with TRBD2. Looked up from germline, CDR1 is DFQATT and CDR2 is SNEGSKA (reference sequence). Trimming at V came to 7 bases and at J to 5 bases, leaving 7 bases not matched to a gene. The CDR3 runs 13 residues.

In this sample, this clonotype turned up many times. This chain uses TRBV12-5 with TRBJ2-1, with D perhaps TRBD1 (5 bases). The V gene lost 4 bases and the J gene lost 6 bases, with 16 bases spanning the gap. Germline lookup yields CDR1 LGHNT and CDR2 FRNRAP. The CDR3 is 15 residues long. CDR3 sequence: CASGSPVDRTNEQFF. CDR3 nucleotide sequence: TGTGCTAGTGGTTCCCCCGTAGACAGAACCAATGAGCAGTTCTTC.

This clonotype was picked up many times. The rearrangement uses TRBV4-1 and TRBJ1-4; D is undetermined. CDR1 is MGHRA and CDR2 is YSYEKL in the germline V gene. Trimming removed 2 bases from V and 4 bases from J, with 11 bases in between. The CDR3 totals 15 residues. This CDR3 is CASSQPRQVNEKLFF. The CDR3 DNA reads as TGCGCCAGCAGCCAACCAAGACAAGTTAATGAAAAACTGTTTTTT.

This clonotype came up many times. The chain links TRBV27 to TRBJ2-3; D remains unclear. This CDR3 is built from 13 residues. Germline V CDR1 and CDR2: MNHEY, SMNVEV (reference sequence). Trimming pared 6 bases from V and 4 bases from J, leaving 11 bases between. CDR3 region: CASRQRLADTQYF. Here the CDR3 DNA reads TGTGCCAGCAGACAACGACTTGCAGATACGCAGTATTTT.

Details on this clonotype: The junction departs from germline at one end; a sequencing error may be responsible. The CDR3 DNA reads TGTGCCAGCAGTTTATCGGCTTACTCTGGAAGCACCATATATTTT. Encoded protein: CASSLSAYSGSTIYF. J is TRBJ1-3 and V is TRBV12-3 or TRBV12-4, with D hard to call. The CDR3 runs 15 residues.

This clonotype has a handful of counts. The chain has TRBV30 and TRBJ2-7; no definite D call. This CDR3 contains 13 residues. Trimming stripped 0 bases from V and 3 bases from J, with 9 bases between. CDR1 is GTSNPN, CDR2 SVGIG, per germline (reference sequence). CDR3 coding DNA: TGTGCCTGGAGTGTAGGGAATTACTACGAGCAGTACTTC. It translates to CAWSVGNYYEQYF.

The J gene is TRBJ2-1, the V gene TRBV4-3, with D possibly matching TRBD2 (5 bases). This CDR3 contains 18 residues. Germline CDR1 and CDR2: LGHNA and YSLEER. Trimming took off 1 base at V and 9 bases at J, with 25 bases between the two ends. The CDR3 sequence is CASSQAPFTGLILVEQFF. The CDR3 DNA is TGCGCCAGCAGCCAAGCCCCGTTTACGGGTCTAATACTAGTTGAGCAGTTCTTC.

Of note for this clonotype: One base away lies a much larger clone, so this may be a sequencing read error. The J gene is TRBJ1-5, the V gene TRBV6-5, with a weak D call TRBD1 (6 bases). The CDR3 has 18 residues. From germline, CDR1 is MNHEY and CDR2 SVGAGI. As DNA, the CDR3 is TGTGCCAGCAGCCCCTCAATGAGGAATAGCGGGGGCAATCGGCCCCAGCATTTT. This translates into CASSPSMRNSGGNRPQHF.

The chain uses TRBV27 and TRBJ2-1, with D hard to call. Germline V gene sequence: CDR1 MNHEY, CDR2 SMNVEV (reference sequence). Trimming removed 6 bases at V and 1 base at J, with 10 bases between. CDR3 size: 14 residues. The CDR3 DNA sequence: TGTGCCAGCAGCATAGGGCCTTCCTACAATGAGCAGTTCTTC. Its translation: CASSIGPSYNEQFF.

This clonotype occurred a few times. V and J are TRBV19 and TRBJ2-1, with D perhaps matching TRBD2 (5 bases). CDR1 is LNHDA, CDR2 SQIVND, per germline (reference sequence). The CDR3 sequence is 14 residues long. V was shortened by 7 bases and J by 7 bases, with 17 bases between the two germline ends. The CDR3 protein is CASIGGLGPNEQFF. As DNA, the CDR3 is TGTGCCAGTATAGGAGGCCTGGGTCCTAATGAGCAGTTCTTC.

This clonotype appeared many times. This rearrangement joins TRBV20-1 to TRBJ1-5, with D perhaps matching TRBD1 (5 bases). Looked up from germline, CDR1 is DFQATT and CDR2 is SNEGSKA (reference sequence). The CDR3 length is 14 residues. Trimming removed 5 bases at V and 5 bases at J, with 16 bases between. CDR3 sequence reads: CSAPTQGRYQPQHF. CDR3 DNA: TGCAGTGCTCCGACCCAGGGAAGGTATCAGCCCCAGCATTTT.

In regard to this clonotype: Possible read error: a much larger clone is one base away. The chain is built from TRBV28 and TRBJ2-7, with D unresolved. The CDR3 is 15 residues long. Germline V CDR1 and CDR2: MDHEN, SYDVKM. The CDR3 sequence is CACSLRPLGEYEQYF. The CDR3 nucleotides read TGTGCCTGCAGTCTCCGCCCCTTAGGTGAATACGAGCAGTACTTC. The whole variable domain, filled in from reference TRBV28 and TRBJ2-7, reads DVKVTQSSRYLVKRTGEKVFLECVQDMDHENMFWYRQDPGLGLRLIYFSYDVKMKEKGDIPEGYSVSREKKERFSLILESASTNQTSMYLCACSLRPLGEYEQYFGPGTRLTVT.

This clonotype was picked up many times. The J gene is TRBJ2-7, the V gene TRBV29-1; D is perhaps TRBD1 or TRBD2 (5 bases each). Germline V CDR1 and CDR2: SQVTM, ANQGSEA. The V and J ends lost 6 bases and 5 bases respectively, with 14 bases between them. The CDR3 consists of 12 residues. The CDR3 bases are TGCAGCGTGGTCGGGGCGGTTCACGAGCAGTACTTC. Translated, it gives CSVVGAVHEQYF.

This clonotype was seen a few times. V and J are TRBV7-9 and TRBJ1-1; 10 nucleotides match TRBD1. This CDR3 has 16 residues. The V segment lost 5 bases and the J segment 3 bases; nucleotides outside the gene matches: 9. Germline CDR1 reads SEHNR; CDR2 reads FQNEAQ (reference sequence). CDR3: CASSSRGTGVDTEAFF. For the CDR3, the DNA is TGTGCCAGCAGCAGCCGAGGGACAGGGGTTGACACTGAAGCTTTCTTT.

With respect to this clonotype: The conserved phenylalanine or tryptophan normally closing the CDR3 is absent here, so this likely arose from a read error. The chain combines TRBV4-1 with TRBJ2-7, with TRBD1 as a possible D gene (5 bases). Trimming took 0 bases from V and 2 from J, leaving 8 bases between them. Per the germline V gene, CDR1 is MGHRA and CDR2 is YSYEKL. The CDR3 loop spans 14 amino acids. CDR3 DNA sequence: TGCGCCAGCAGCCAAGATGACAGCGCCTACGAGCAGTACTCC. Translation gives CASSQDDSAYEQYS.

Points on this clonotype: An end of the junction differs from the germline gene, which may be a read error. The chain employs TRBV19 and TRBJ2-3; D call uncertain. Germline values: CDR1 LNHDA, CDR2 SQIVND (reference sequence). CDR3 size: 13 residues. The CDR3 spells CAGSSSSTDTQYF. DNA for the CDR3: TGTGCCGGTAGTTCCTCTAGCACAGATACGCAGTATTTT.

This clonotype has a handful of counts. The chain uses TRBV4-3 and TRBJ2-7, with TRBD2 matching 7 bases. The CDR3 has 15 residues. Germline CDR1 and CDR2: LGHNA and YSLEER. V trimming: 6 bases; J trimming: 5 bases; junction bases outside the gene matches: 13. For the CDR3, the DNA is TGCGCCAGCAGTCTCCTGTGGGAGGGCCCCAACGAGCAGTACTTC. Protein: CASSLLWEGPNEQYF.

Written as DNA, the CDR3 is TGTGCCAGCAGCTTATTGTCTTCGCCCGATGAAAAACTGTTTTTT. This encodes CASSLLSSPDEKLFF. V is TRBV7-9 and J is TRBJ1-4; D is unresolved. There are 15 residues in the CDR3. Trimming took 2 bases from V and 6 from J, leaving 13 bases between them. CDR1 is SEHNR, CDR2 FQNEAQ, per germline (reference sequence).

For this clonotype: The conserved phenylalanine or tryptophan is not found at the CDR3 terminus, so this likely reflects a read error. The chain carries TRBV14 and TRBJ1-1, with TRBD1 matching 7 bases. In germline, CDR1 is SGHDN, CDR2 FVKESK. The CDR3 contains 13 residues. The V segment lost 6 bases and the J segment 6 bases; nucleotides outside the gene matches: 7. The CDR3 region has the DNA TGTGCCAGCAGGGATACAGGGGCGGCTGAAGCTTTCCTT. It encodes CASRDTGAAEAFL.

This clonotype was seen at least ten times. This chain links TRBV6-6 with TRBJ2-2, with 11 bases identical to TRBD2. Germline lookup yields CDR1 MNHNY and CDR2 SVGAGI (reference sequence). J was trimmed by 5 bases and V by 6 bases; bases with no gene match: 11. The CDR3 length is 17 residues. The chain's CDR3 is CASSLNPGLAETGELFF. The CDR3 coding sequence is TGTGCCAGCAGCCTAAACCCGGGACTAGCGGAGACCGGGGAGCTGTTTTTT.

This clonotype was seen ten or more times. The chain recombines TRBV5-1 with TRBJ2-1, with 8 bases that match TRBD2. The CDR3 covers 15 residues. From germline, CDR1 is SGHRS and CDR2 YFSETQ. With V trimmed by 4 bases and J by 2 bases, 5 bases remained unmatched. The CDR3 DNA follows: TGCGCCAGCAGCCCCCCGGGACTAGCCTACAATGAGCAGTTCTTC. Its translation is CASSPPGLAYNEQFF.

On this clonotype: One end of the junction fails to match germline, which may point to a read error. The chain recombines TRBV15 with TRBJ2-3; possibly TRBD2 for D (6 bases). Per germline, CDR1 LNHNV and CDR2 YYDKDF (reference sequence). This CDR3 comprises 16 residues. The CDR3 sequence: CATSRDSGGSTDPQYF. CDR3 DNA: TGTGCCACCAGCAGAGATTCCGGAGGGAGCACAGATCCGCAGTATTTT.